These T cell receptor beta chains were read from a single sample in a study of PD-L1 blockade in urothelial cancer. Sequencing used immunoSEQ multiplex PCR; TCRdb keeps in-frame clones, though not all of them. Here the sample spans under 40,000 clones, approximately 80% being singletons. The sequenced sample was PBMCs, obtained around atezolizumab (anti-PD-L1) treatment. Receptor source: a man aged 60 to 69 with urothelial cancer. Each CDR3 is given with its conserved first and last residue. The D gene is left open where the match is weak. Clone size is given for some rows only: seen once, a few or many times, or a class if the clone is expanded.

D	J	V	size	CDR3	DNA
TRBD2	TRBJ2-1	TRBV30	-	CAWSRGGLYNEQFF	TGTGCCTGGAGTCGGGGGGGCCTCTACAATGAGCAGTTCTTC
-	TRBJ2-5	TRBV5-1	-	CASSLVGGIQETQYF	TGCGCCAGCAGCTTGGTCGGGGGAATCCAAGAGACCCAGTACTTC
TRBD1	TRBJ1-4	TRBV5-4	-	CASSMGQRDEKLFF	TGTGCCAGCAGTATGGGACAGAGGGATGAAAAACTGTTTTTT
-	TRBJ2-1	TRBV9	-	CASSVEGEPYNEQFF	TGTGCTAGCAGCGTAGAAGGGGAACCCTACAATGAGCAGTTCTTC
-	TRBJ1-5	TRBV28	-	CASTSVPDNQPQHF	TGTGCCAGCACCTCGGTGCCCGACAATCAGCCCCAGCATTTT
-	TRBJ1-6	TRBV30	-	CAWTRNPGSRVINSPLHF	TGTGCCTGGACCCGAAACCCCGGGAGTAGGGTCATAAATTCACCCCTCCACTTT
-	TRBJ2-3	TRBV6-6	-	CASSYGSGGADTQYF	TGTGCCAGCAGTTACGGCTCAGGAGGAGCAGATACGCAGTATTTT
TRBD2	TRBJ2-2	TRBV10-3	-	CAISSTSGDGELFF	TGTGCCATCAGTTCGACTAGCGGTGACGGGGAGCTGTTTTTT
TRBD1	TRBJ1-5	TRBV19	-	CASSIDPGGSGQPQHF	TGTGCCAGTAGTATAGATCCAGGGGGCAGCGGACAGCCCCAGCATTTT
TRBD2	TRBJ2-3	TRBV28	-	CASRETSGGGDTQYF	TGTGCCAGCAGGGAGACTAGCGGGGGAGGAGATACGCAGTATTTT
TRBD1	TRBJ1-4	TRBV5-1	-	CASSLARGDNEKLFF	TGCGCCAGCAGCTTGGCCAGGGGGGATAATGAAAAACTGTTTTTT
-	TRBJ2-7	TRBV7-8	-	CASTQAPTSITGEQYF	TGTGCCAGCACCCAGGCCCCTACATCAATAACCGGCGAGCAGTACTTC
-	TRBJ1-1	TRBV29-1	-	CSVYSTVNTEAFF	TGCAGCGTTTATAGTACGGTGAACACTGAAGCTTTCTTT
-	TRBJ1-4	TRBV5-4	few	CASSLGQGTEKLFF	TGTGCCAGCAGCCTGGGTCAGGGGACTGAAAAACTGTTTTTT
TRBD1	TRBJ1-1	TRBV11-2	once	CASSLRQTGDEAFF	TGTGCCAGCAGCCTACGACAGACAGGGGATGAAGCTTTCTTT
TRBD1	TRBJ1-5	TRBV2	-	CASNRDRSSNQPQHF	TGTGCCAGCAACAGGGACAGGAGTAGCAATCAGCCCCAGCATTTT
-	TRBJ1-1	TRBV5-1	-	CASTLFGGEAFF	TGCGCCAGCACCCTATTCGGGGGTGAAGCTTTCTTT
TRBD1	TRBJ1-2	TRBV5-6	-	CASSLVTGFGYTF	TGTGCCAGCAGCTTGGTGACAGGGTTTGGCTACACCTTC
TRBD1	TRBJ1-3	TRBV5-1	-	CASRPTGVGNTIYF	TGCGCCAGCAGACCGACAGGGGTCGGAAACACCATATATTTT
TRBD1	TRBJ2-7	TRBV10-3	-	CAIRRTGVSDEQYF	TGTGCCATCAGGAGGACAGGGGTGTCGGACGAGCAGTACTTC
TRBD1	TRBJ2-3	TRBV5-1	few	CASSLTGQRTDTQYF	TGCGCCAGCAGCTTAACGGGACAGAGGACAGATACGCAGTATTTT
TRBD1	TRBJ1-1	TRBV5-6	-	CASSYGTGSPEAFF	TGTGCCAGCAGCTACGGGACAGGGTCGCCTGAAGCTTTCTTT
-	TRBJ1-4	TRBV4-1	-	CASSQVGANEKLFF	TGCGCCAGCAGCCAAGTAGGAGCGAATGAAAAACTGTTTTTT
TRBD1	TRBJ2-7	TRBV19	-	CASRRDRGYEQYF	TGTGCCAGTAGAAGGGACAGGGGCTACGAGCAGTACTTC
-	TRBJ1-5	TRBV5-5	once	CASSLELARNQPQHF	TGTGCCAGCAGCTTGGAACTTGCCAGGAATCAGCCCCAGCATTTT
TRBD2	TRBJ2-1	TRBV30	few	CAWSVDPGTSGGSSYNEQFF	TGTGCCTGGAGTGTCGACCCAGGGACTAGCGGGGGGAGCTCCTACAATGAGCAGTTCTTC
TRBD1	TRBJ1-6	TRBV5-6	-	CASSLRTGPNSPLHF	TGTGCCAGCAGCTTAAGGACAGGACCTAATTCACCCCTCCACTTT
-	TRBJ1-2	TRBV28	-	CASSPPGGWDYGYTF	TGTGCCAGCAGTCCCCCGGGGGGGTGGGACTATGGCTACACCTTC